One sample yielded the 22 T cell receptor beta chains listed below, sequenced in a study of T cell responses to AZD1222 COVID-19 vaccine. Profiling relied on immunoSEQ multiplex PCR, and the TCRdb table lists in-frame clones only, not all of them. Among roughly 46,000 clones listed, around 88% were seen once. Sequences were derived from peripheral blood, sampled 28 days after the second AZD1222 dose. All receptors come from an adult who received the AZD1222 COVID-19 vaccine.

DNA for the CDR3: TGTGCCATCAGTGAGTACGTCTTATCGGGTGGCTACACCTTC. Amino acid sequence: CAISEYVLSGGYTF. V gene TRBV10-3 combines with J gene TRBJ1-2; D is unclear. The V and J ends lost 1 base and 7 bases respectively, with 13 bases between them. The CDR3 spans 14 residues. Germline CDR1 ENHRY, CDR2 SYGVKD.

The chain recombines TRBV29-1 with TRBJ1-2; D ambiguous. The CDR3 is 13 amino acids. CDR1 SQVTM and CDR2 ANQGSEA come from the germline V gene. The V end lost 6 bases, the J end lost 1 base, and 12 bases lay between the germline ends. The CDR3 DNA reads as TGCAGCGTCACGACACCTAGTAACTATGGCTACACCTTC. Translated: CSVTTPSNYGYTF.

The chain employs TRBV6-5 and TRBJ1-3, with 7 bases aligning to TRBD1. Germline CDR1 and CDR2: MNHEY and SVGAGI. Unmatched junction bases numbered 7, after V lost 6 bases and J lost 2 bases. The CDR3 runs to 15 residues. DNA for the CDR3: TGTGCCAGCAGCGTTGGGACAGAGGCTGGAAACACCATATATTTT. Translating it yields CASSVGTEAGNTIYF.

The chain uses TRBV5-1 and TRBJ2-1; D unclear. Trimming removed 0 bases from V and 0 bases from J, with 7 bases in between. The CDR3 extends over 15 amino acids. Germline CDR1 SGHRS, CDR2 YFSETQ. CDR3: CASSLGGYSYNEQFF. CDR3 bases: TGCGCCAGCAGCTTGGGAGGCTACTCCTACAATGAGCAGTTCTTC.

This chain joins TRBV29-1 and TRBJ2-3, with D unresolved. Germline V gives CDR1 SQVTM, CDR2 ANQGSEA. CDR3 length: 11 amino acids. Trimming removed 8 bases at V and 4 bases at J, with 10 bases between. The CDR3: CSSANADTQYF. DNA for the CDR3: TGCAGCTCAGCCAACGCAGATACGCAGTATTTT.

The V call is TRBV19, the J call TRBJ2-5, with a weak D call TRBD2 (6 bases). The CDR3 is 15 amino acids. Deletions cut 5 bases from V and 4 bases from J, with 17 bases between. Germline CDR1 LNHDA, CDR2 SQIVND (reference sequence). CDR3 protein: CASSASGRVGETQYF. CDR3 sequence (DNA): TGTGCCAGTAGTGCCTCCGGGAGAGTTGGAGAGACCCAGTACTTC. Full variable domain (remainder filled in from reference TRBV19 and TRBJ2-5): DGGITQSPKYLFRKEGQNVTLSCEQNLNHDAMYWYRQDPGQGLRLIYYSQIVNDFQKGDIAEGYSVSREKKESFPLTVTSAQKNPTAFYLCASSASGRVGETQYFGPGTRLLVL.

V is TRBV19 and J is TRBJ1-2; D is ambiguous. The CDR3 is 13 residues long. Germline V gene lookup returns CDR1 LNHDA and CDR2 SQIVND (reference sequence). V lost 8 bases, J lost 7 bases, and 17 bases lay in between. The CDR3 coding sequence is TGTGCCAGTCTTTCCAGCAGCACGGGTGGCTACACCTTC. It is translated as CASLSSSTGGYTF.

This clone was seen a handful of times. This sequence joins TRBV18 and TRBJ1-2; 9 bases align to TRBD1. Trimming cost V 6 bases and J 3 bases; bases outside gene matches: 14. The germline gives CDR1 KGHSH, CDR2 LQKENI. The CDR3 spans 17 residues. CDR3 bases: TGTGCCAGCTCTCCATCCCCGGGACAGGGATTTTACTATGGCTACACCTTC. Amino acids: CASSPSPGQGFYYGYTF.

This clone was recorded once. The gene calls are TRBV18 and TRBJ1-4; D gene ambiguous. The CDR3 spans 13 residues. Trimming cost V 4 bases and J 1 base, with 4 bases left between them. Germline V gives CDR1 KGHSH, CDR2 LQKENI. The CDR3 protein is CASSQLTNEKLFF. Here the CDR3 DNA reads TGTGCCAGCTCACAGCTAACTAATGAAAAACTGTTTTTT.

This clone was counted between two and nine times. The chain links TRBV12-3 or TRBV12-4 to TRBJ1-1; a weak D match, TRBD1 (5 bases). V lost 5 bases and J 6 bases, leaving 10 bases between the germline ends. CDR3 length: 12 residues. The CDR3 sequence: CASSPAGAEAFF. The CDR3 DNA sequence: TGTGCCAGCAGTCCAGCGGGGGCTGAAGCTTTCTTT.

The rearrangement links TRBV5-1 to TRBJ2-7; TRBD2 aligns across 8 bases. The CDR3 loop spans 13 amino acids. Germline V lookup: CDR1 SGHRS, CDR2 YFSETQ. The ends lost 4 bases at V and 3 bases at J; junction bases unmatched: 3. Here the CDR3 reads CASSPGGGYEQYF. In DNA form, the CDR3 reads TGCGCCAGCAGCCCGGGGGGGGGCTACGAGCAGTACTTC.

The J gene is TRBJ2-1, the V gene TRBV24-1, with 7 bases fitting TRBD2. This CDR3 region has 11 residues. Germline V gene lookup returns CDR1 KGHDR and CDR2 SFDVKD. The ends lost 4 bases at V and 12 bases at J; junction bases unmatched: 2. The CDR3 DNA reads TGTGCCACCAGTGACCGGGAGGTGCAGTTCTTC. It yields the protein CATSDREVQFF.

This clone has a single count. The CDR3 here is CASSAWDRGSFNEQFF. DNA for the CDR3: TGTGCCAGCAGCGCCTGGGACAGGGGGTCGTTCAATGAGCAGTTCTTC. The chain uses TRBV9 and TRBJ2-1; 11 bases map to TRBD1. The J segment lost 6 bases and the V segment lost 3 bases, leaving 8 bases of the junction unmatched. The CDR3 runs 16 residues. Germline CDR1 reads SGDLS; CDR2 reads YYNGEE.

The genes are TRBV5-1 and TRBJ1-1; no clear D. This CDR3 has 14 residues. Germline-derived CDR1 and CDR2 are SGHRS and YFSETQ. V was shortened by 0 bases and J by 4 bases, with 10 bases between the two germline ends. The CDR3 spells CASSLDVRGTEAFF. CDR3 in DNA: TGCGCCAGCAGCTTGGATGTGCGGGGCACTGAAGCTTTCTTT. Full variable domain (rest looked up from reference TRBV5-1 and TRBJ1-1): KAGVTQTPRYLIKTRGQQVTLSCSPISGHRSVSWYQQTPGQGLQFLFEYFSETQRNKGNFPGRFSGRQFSNSRSEMNVSTLELGDSALYLCASSLDVRGTEAFFGQGTRLTVV.

The gene calls are TRBV5-3 and TRBJ1-5, with D maybe TRBD1 (5 bases). TRBV5-3 is noted as an ORF with a role that remains uncertain. The CDR3 covers 13 residues. The V gene lost 5 bases and the J gene lost 5 bases, with 11 bases spanning the gap. Here the CDR3 DNA reads TGTGCCAGAAGTGGGGCTCGGGATCAGCCCCAGCATTTT. Translating gives CARSGARDQPQHF.

The genes are TRBV10-3 and TRBJ2-6; unclear D gene. The CDR3 spans 11 residues. Per germline, CDR1 ENHRY and CDR2 SYGVKD. The V end lost 10 bases, the J end lost 7 bases, and 8 bases lay between the germline ends. In DNA, the CDR3 is TGTGCCACCCGCCGAGCCAACGTCCTGACTTTC. This sequence encodes CATRRANVLTF.

The rearrangement uses TRBV5-1 and TRBJ2-3; 10 bases fit TRBD2. The junction had 1 base not matched to a gene; V was cut back by 3 bases and J by 0 bases. Per germline, CDR1 SGHRS and CDR2 YFSETQ. This CDR3 comprises 15 residues. The CDR3 DNA reads as TGCGCCAGCAGCTGGACTAGCGGAAGCACAGATACGCAGTATTTT. Its protein is CASSWTSGSTDTQYF.

The chain is built from TRBV19 and TRBJ1-5; D remains unclear. CDR3 length: 16 residues. CDR1 is LNHDA and CDR2 is SQIVND in the germline V gene (reference sequence). With 5 bases removed from V and 3 bases from J, the gap between germline ends came to 17 bases. This CDR3 is CASSPFWVTLNQPQHF. CDR3 DNA: TGTGCCAGTAGTCCATTTTGGGTCACCCTCAATCAGCCCCAGCATTTT.

The chain links TRBV6-1 to TRBJ1-1; D is unclear. Trimming pared 3 bases from V and 7 bases from J, leaving 12 bases between. From germline, CDR1 is MNHNS and CDR2 SASEGT. This CDR3 contains 13 residues. CDR3 residues: CASSEALRGEAFF. The CDR3 nucleotides read TGTGCCAGCAGTGAGGCCCTCCGGGGTGAAGCTTTCTTT.

The chain uses TRBV11-2 and TRBJ1-2; maybe TRBD1 (6 bases). The ends were cut back, 5 bases at V and 2 bases at J, with 12 bases in the middle. The CDR3 extends over 14 amino acids. Per germline, CDR1 SGHAT and CDR2 FQNNGV. In nucleotides, the CDR3 is TGTGCCAGCAGCCTTGGACAGAGCAACTATGGCTACACCTTC. This encodes CASSLGQSNYGYTF.

The V gene is TRBV19, the J gene TRBJ1-1; 10 bases agree with TRBD1. The ends lost 6 bases at V and 3 bases at J; junction bases unmatched: 7. CDR3 length: 15 amino acids. Germline V gene data show CDR1 as LNHDA and CDR2 as SQIVND (reference sequence). CDR3 bases: TGTGCCAGTAGCTCCCGACAGGGGGCCGACACTGAAGCTTTCTTT. Translated: CASSSRQGADTEAFF.

The V and J genes are TRBV5-1 and TRBJ1-6, with 7 bases lining up with TRBD1. From germline, CDR1 is SGHRS and CDR2 YFSETQ. V lost 3 bases and J lost 8; bases outside the gene matches: 2. This CDR3 is built from 13 residues. CDR3 region: CASSSDRDSPLHF. DNA of the CDR3: TGCGCCAGCAGCTCAGACAGGGATTCACCCCTCCACTTT.